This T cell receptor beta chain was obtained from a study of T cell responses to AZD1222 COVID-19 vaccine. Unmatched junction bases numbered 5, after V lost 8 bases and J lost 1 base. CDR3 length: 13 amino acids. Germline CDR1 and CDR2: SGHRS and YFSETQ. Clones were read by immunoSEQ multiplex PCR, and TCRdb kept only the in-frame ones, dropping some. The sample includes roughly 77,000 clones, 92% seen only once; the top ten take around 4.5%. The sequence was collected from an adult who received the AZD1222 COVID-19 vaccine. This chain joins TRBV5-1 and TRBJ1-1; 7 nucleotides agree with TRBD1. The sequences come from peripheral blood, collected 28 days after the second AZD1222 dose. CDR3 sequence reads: CASTTGSNTEAFF. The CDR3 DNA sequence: TGCGCCAGTACGACAGGGTCGAACACTGAAGCTTTCTTT.